This T cell receptor (beta chain) was observed in a study of OX40 agonist ivuxolimab in advanced cancers. The table came from immunoSEQ multiplex PCR; TCRdb's copy has only in-frame clones and leaves some out. The sample shows tens of thousands of clones, roughly 90% of them seen only once. The length of the CDR3 is 11 residues. The V gene lost 8 bases and the J gene lost 4 bases, with 7 bases spanning the gap. Germline assignment: CDR1 MNHNY and CDR2 SVGAGI (reference sequence). The chain combines TRBV6-6 with TRBJ2-3; D unresolved. This sequence originates from an adult with an advanced solid tumor such as melanoma, head and neck, liver or kidney cancer. The sample here was CD4+ or CD8+ T cells sorted from blood, taken in a trial of the OX40 agonist ivuxolimab. The CDR3 DNA sequence: TGTGCCAGCCGCGCCGCAGATACGCAGTATTTT. This sequence encodes CASRAADTQYF.